This is a list of T cell receptor beta chains from one sample in a study of identifying expanded T cells in peripheral blood. Clones were read by immunoSEQ multiplex PCR, and TCRdb kept only the in-frame ones, dropping some. The sample consists of fewer than 130,000 clones, approximately 90% of them appearing once. Sequences were obtained from blood. The receptors were gathered from a person aged 18-70 years in good health. CDR3s include the opening cysteine and the closing phenylalanine or tryptophan. The order of the fields is V gene, J gene, D gene, clone size, CDR3 DNA, CDR3 protein. The D gene is left open where the match is weak. Expanded clones get a size class; other rows say once, few or many, or leave the size out.

V: TRBV12-5; J: TRBJ2-3; D: TRBD2; size: -; DNA: TGTGCTAGTGGTTTGCCCTCAGGGCGGGGGGGCACAGATACGCAGTATTTT; CDR3: CASGLPSGRGGTDTQYF
V: TRBV7-9; J: TRBJ1-2; D: TRBD1; size: -; DNA: TGTGCCAGCAGCTTAGATCAGGGACAGCTAAACTATGGCTACACCTTC; CDR3: CASSLDQGQLNYGYTF
V: TRBV11-2; J: TRBJ2-5; D: TRBD2; size: -; DNA: TGTGCCAGCAGCCTTCAGCGGGGGCGGTACCAAGAGACCCAGTACTTC; CDR3: CASSLQRGRYQETQYF
V: TRBV5-1; J: TRBJ1-1; D: -; size: once; DNA: TGCGCCAGCAGCTTTGGGATCCCCAGGGAGAGTAACACTGAAGCTTTCTTT; CDR3: CASSFGIPRESNTEAFF
V: TRBV9; J: TRBJ1-6; D: TRBD1; size: -; DNA: TGTGCCAGCAGCGTAACCGGGACAGGGTATTCACCCCTCCACTTT; CDR3: CASSVTGTGYSPLHF
V: TRBV10-3; J: TRBJ1-5; D: -; size: -; DNA: TGTGCCATCAGTGAGGGGAAGAATCAGCCCCAGCATTTT; CDR3: CAISEGKNQPQHF
V: TRBV15; J: TRBJ2-1; D: TRBD1; size: -; DNA: TGTGCCACCAGCAGAGGGGACAGGGCCTACAATGAGCAGTTCTTC; CDR3: CATSRGDRAYNEQFF
V: TRBV5-6; J: TRBJ2-4; D: -; size: -; DNA: TGTGCCAGCAGCTTGGGGTTAGAAACAAACATTCAGTACTTC; CDR3: CASSLGLETNIQYF
V: TRBV5-1; J: TRBJ2-6; D: -; size: -; DNA: TGCGCCAGCAGCTTGGGCGGGACAGATGGCTCTGGGGCCAACGTCCTGACTTTC; CDR3: CASSLGGTDGSGANVLTF
V: TRBV2; J: TRBJ2-7; D: TRBD2; size: once; DNA: TGTGCCAGCAGTGGTGGGACTACTACCTACGAGCAGTACTTC; CDR3: CASSGGTTTYEQYF
V: TRBV14; J: TRBJ2-1; D: -; size: -; DNA: TGTGCCAGCAGCCAAGATCGGCTAGCACAACTCGGCGATGAGCAGTTCTTC; CDR3: CASSQDRLAQLGDEQFF
V: TRBV4-1; J: TRBJ2-7; D: TRBD1; size: -; DNA: TGCGCCAGCAGCCAAATGCTGACACCTGGGGACAGGGCCTACGAGCAGTACTTC; CDR3: CASSQMLTPGDRAYEQYF
V: TRBV28; J: TRBJ2-7; D: -; size: -; DNA: TGTGCCAGCAGCACAACGGCGGGGTCTGAGCAGTACTTC; CDR3: CASSTTAGSEQYF
V: TRBV7-8; J: TRBJ1-1; D: -; size: -; DNA: TGTGCCAGCAACCCCCGTGAAGCTTTCTTT; CDR3: CASNPREAFF
V: TRBV5-6; J: TRBJ1-2; D: -; size: few; DNA: TGTGCCAGCAGCTGGGGGCTAGGGGACTATGGCTACACCTTC; CDR3: CASSWGLGDYGYTF
V: TRBV4-3; J: TRBJ2-1; D: -; size: -; DNA: TGCGCCAGCAGCCAAGCCCATCTTTCGGCCGGAAACAATGAGCAGTTCTTC; CDR3: CASSQAHLSAGNNEQFF
V: TRBV18; J: TRBJ2-1; D: TRBD2; size: -; DNA: TGTGCCAGCTCACCGAATATCATAGCGGGGGGACACTATGTTTACAATGAGCAGTTCTTC; CDR3: CASSPNIIAGGHYVYNEQFF
V: TRBV19; J: TRBJ2-2; D: TRBD2; size: -; DNA: TGTGCCAGTAGTCACCCGGGGGGGCCGGGCACCGGGGAGCTGTTTTTT; CDR3: CASSHPGGPGTGELFF
V: TRBV10-3; J: TRBJ1-2; D: TRBD1; size: -; DNA: TGTGCCATCAGTCAGGACAGGGGGCAGAATGGCTACACCTTC; CDR3: CAISQDRGQNGYTF
V: TRBV19; J: TRBJ1-1; D: TRBD1; size: -; DNA: TGTGCCAGTAGTCAAGCCCTCCACAGGGGGCGCAGCGCTTTCTTT; CDR3: CASSQALHRGRSAFF
V: TRBV10-3; J: TRBJ2-1; D: TRBD2; size: -; DNA: TGTGCCATCAGCGGGACTAGCGGCCTGTCCTACAATGAGCAGTTCTTC; CDR3: CAISGTSGLSYNEQFF
V: TRBV6-7; J: TRBJ1-5; D: -; size: -; DNA: TGTGCCAGCAGTTACCCCAGACAGCACAATCAGCCCCAGCATTTT; CDR3: CASSYPRQHNQPQHF
V: TRBV14; J: TRBJ1-4; D: -; size: -; DNA: TGTGCCAGCAGCCAGGCTCCGGTAGGAGAAAAACTGTTTTTT; CDR3: CASSQAPVGEKLFF
V: TRBV28; J: TRBJ1-4; D: -; size: -; DNA: TGTGCCAGCAATAGTAACGGCCCCTGGAATGAAAAACTGTTTTTT; CDR3: CASNSNGPWNEKLFF
V: TRBV30; J: TRBJ1-1; D: TRBD1; size: -; DNA: TGTGCCTGGAGTGGAACAGGGGGCGTTAACACTGAAGCTTTCTTT; CDR3: CAWSGTGGVNTEAFF
V: TRBV11-2; J: TRBJ1-1; D: -; size: -; DNA: TGTGCCAGCAGCTTAAGGCACAGGGACACTGAAGCTTTCTTT; CDR3: CASSLRHRDTEAFF
V: TRBV19; J: TRBJ2-1; D: -; size: once; DNA: TGTGCCAGTCAACCCGGGCCCTACAATGAGCAGTTCTTC; CDR3: CASQPGPYNEQFF
V: TRBV6-5; J: TRBJ2-1; D: -; size: once; DNA: TGTGCCAGCAGAGGCGACAGATACAATGAGCAGTTCTTC; CDR3: CASRGDRYNEQFF
V: TRBV7-9; J: TRBJ1-5; D: -; size: once; DNA: TGTGCCAGCAGCCAATACCCCCCCAATCAGCCCCAGCATTTT; CDR3: CASSQYPPNQPQHF
V: TRBV5-1; J: TRBJ2-5; D: TRBD2; size: -; DNA: TGCGCCAGCAGCCAACAATACCGACTAGCTCGGGAGACCCAGTACTTC; CDR3: CASSQQYRLARETQYF
V: TRBV2; J: TRBJ1-6; D: TRBD1; size: once; DNA: TGTGCCAGCAGAGGGGACAGCGGGTCACCCCTCCACTTT; CDR3: CASRGDSGSPLHF
V: TRBV28; J: TRBJ2-7; D: -; size: -; DNA: TGTGCCAGCAGTTCGACCGGGGCACCTTCTAACGAGCAGTACTTC; CDR3: CASSSTGAPSNEQYF
V: TRBV5-4; J: TRBJ2-3; D: TRBD2; size: -; DNA: TGTGCCAGCAGCTCCCCCCTCCTAGCGGGGAACACAGATACGCAGTATTTT; CDR3: CASSSPLLAGNTDTQYF